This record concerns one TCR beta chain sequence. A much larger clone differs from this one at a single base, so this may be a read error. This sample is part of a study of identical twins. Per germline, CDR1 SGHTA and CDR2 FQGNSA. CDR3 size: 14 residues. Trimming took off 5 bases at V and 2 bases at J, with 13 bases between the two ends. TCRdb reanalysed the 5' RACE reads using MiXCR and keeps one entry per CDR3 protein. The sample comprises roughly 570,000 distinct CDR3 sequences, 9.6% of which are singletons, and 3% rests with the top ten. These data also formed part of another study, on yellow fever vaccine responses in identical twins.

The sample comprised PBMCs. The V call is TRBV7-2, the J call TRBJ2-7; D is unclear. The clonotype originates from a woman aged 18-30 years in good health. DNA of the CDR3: TGTGCCAGCAGCCGGAACCAGAGCGCCTACGAGCAGTACTTC. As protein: CASSRNQSAYEQYF.